Described below is a single TCR beta chain sequence and its context. What it binds is unknown. The sample originates from a study of cytomegalovirus exposure and HLA in healthy donors. As for the study in general: Of all 400 or so donors who were genotyped, roughly 81% belonged to the Caucasian-associated ancestry cluster. General study points: Most TCR sequences were rare, but some public TCRs occurred in many donors.

CDR1 and CDR2 (germline): SGHRS, YFSETQ. This CDR3 region has 15 residues. V lost 4 bases to trimming and J lost 5 bases, with 15 bases between them. Donors likely had unrecorded immune exposures despite being nominally healthy when sampled. PCR involved 60 Vbeta and 13 Jbeta primers. The table came from immunoSEQ multiplex PCR; TCRdb's copy has only in-frame clones and leaves some out. The sample has just under 70,000 clones, around four fifths seen once; the top ten hold 6% to 7.5%. The clonotype was recovered from a human donor in good health. The chain has TRBV5-1 and TRBJ1-4; D is unclear. The specimen was PBMCs. CDR3 nucleotide sequence: TGCGCCAGCAGCCCCGGTAGAGGGCTCAATGAAAAACTGTTTTTT. It codes for CASSPGRGLNEKLFF.